Below, 8 T cell receptor beta chains from the same sample are listed, as sequenced in a study of CD8+ T cells in alopecia areata. cDNA prepared by RNA extraction and subsequent reverse transcription served as the template for sequencing. Assay used: immunoSEQ multiplex PCR; TCRdb lists only in-frame clones, some missing. Among 65,000 to 95,000 clones listed, roughly 51% were seen once. The sequenced sample consisted of NKG2D-high CD8+ T cells sorted from blood. The source of these receptors is a human donor with alopecia areata.

V gene TRBV9 combines with J gene TRBJ2-1; 14 nucleotides match TRBD2. V shed 4 bases and J 3 bases; nucleotides not matched to a gene: 9. This CDR3 is 18 amino acids long. The V gene's germline CDR1 is SGDLS and CDR2 YYNGEE. The DNA for the CDR3 is TGTGCCAGCAGCCTACCGGGGGGGACTAGCGGGAGCTACAATGAGCAGTTCTTC. Its protein is CASSLPGGTSGSYNEQFF. Looking up the rest from reference TRBV9 and TRBJ2-1 gives the full variable domain: DSGVTQTPKHLITATGQRVTLRCSPRSGDLSVYWYQQSLDQGLQFLIQYYNGEERAKGNILERFSAQQFPDLHSELNLSSLELGDSALYFCASSLPGGTSGSYNEQFFGPGTRLTVL.

This clone is a singleton in its sample. The chain combines TRBV27 with TRBJ1-1, with D possibly TRBD1 on 5 matching bases. The length of the CDR3 is 15 residues. Per the germline V gene, CDR1 is MNHEY and CDR2 is SMNVEV (reference sequence). Trimming left V 6 bases short and J 3 bases short, with 17 bases between. CDR3 amino acids: CASSRQRDGDTEAFF. The DNA for the CDR3 is TGTGCCAGCAGCCGACAGCGGGACGGGGACACTGAAGCTTTCTTT.

This clone appeared a few times. This rearrangement joins TRBV5-1 to TRBJ2-5; a possible D gene is TRBD1 (5 bases). The CDR3 totals 15 residues. V was trimmed by 3 bases and J by 4 bases, leaving 16 bases between them. CDR1 SGHRS and CDR2 YFSETQ come from the germline V gene. CDR3 DNA: TGCGCCAGCAGCTCTACAGGTTTAAGTGGAGAGACCCAGTACTTC. Translating it yields CASSSTGLSGETQYF.

The chain links TRBV15 to TRBJ2-1; 10 bases are a match to TRBD2. Germline CDR1 and CDR2: LNHNV and YYDKDF (reference sequence). The junction had 10 bases not matched to a gene; V was cut back by 8 bases and J by 3 bases. CDR3 length: 16 residues. CDR3 residues: CATRGSGTSDYNEQFF. As DNA, the CDR3 is TGTGCCACCCGTGGTTCCGGGACTAGCGACTACAATGAGCAGTTCTTC.

This chain joins TRBV15 and TRBJ2-3; TRBD2 might be the D (5 bases). CDR3 size: 16 residues. Germline V lookup: CDR1 LNHNV, CDR2 YYDKDF (reference sequence). V was shortened by 3 bases and J by 4 bases, with 17 bases between the two germline ends. CDR3 residues: CATSSTDSPEADTQYF. CDR3 DNA sequence: TGTGCCACCAGCAGTACGGATTCGCCGGAGGCAGATACGCAGTATTTT.

This clone was counted a single time. The chain links TRBV18 to TRBJ2-1; the D gene is possibly TRBD2 (5 bases). CDR1 is KGHSH, CDR2 LQKENI, per germline. The V and J ends lost 6 bases and 4 bases respectively, with 10 bases between them. The CDR3 is 13 residues long. Here the CDR3 DNA reads TGTGCCAGCTCCCTGGACTTGTACAATGAGCAGTTCTTC. It encodes CASSLDLYNEQFF.

Concerning this clone itself: Other DNA sequences in the same sample also yield this CDR3. The gene calls are TRBV30 and TRBJ2-1; D is undetermined. V was cut by 0 bases and J by 4 bases, with 4 bases left in between. Germline V gene data show CDR1 as GTSNPN and CDR2 as SVGIG (reference sequence). This CDR3 is 12 amino acids long. The CDR3 spells CAWSVGYNEQFF. The CDR3 DNA reads as TGTGCCTGGAGTGTCGGTTACAATGAGCAGTTCTTC. Variable domain in full (rest from reference TRBV30 and TRBJ2-1): SQTIHQWPATLVQPVGSPLSLECTVEGTSNPNLYWYRQAAGRGLQLLFYSVGIGQISSEVPQNLSASRPQDRQFILSSKKLLLSDSGFYLCAWSVGYNEQFFGPGTRLTVL.

This chain connects TRBV30 to TRBJ1-1; unclear D gene. Trimming shortened V by 0 bases and J by 0 bases, and 17 bases separated the two germline ends. The V gene's germline CDR1 is GTSNPN and CDR2 SVGIG (reference sequence). The CDR3 totals 17 residues. The CDR3 DNA follows: TGTGCCTGGAGTGTACGCGGACTCCTCAGACTGAACACTGAAGCTTTCTTT. It yields the protein CAWSVRGLLRLNTEAFF.